The 27 T cell receptor beta chains below were found in one sample sequenced in a study of tumor-infiltrating lymphocytes in primary liver carcinoma. Co-extraction yielded RNA and DNA from around 20-30 mg of unsorted bulk tissue. With around 500 ng total RNA as template and a constant-region primer, TCR beta cDNA was made. ARM-PCR was slightly modified, and three nested multiplex PCR rounds with it gave rise to the TCR beta libraries. TRBV1-TRBV30 forward primers paired with a C-beta reverse primer were used in the first two PCR rounds, which ran approximately 11 cycles each. In TCRdb, the multiplex PCR reads were re-called with MiXCR into one record per CDR3 protein. The table includes 100,000 or so distinct CDR3 sequences, around two thirds detected once. Sample: liver tumor tissue from sampling region 2. Subset in this sample: tumor region T2, inferior pole. Receptors originate from a woman aged 60-70 years with primary liver carcinoma and hepatitis B virus infection.

As to this clonotype: A much bigger clone sits one base away, suggesting this may be a read error. The V gene is TRBV6-1, the J gene TRBJ1-5; D remains unclear. This CDR3 has 13 residues. In germline, CDR1 is MNHNS, CDR2 SASEGT. CDR3 sequence: CASNEGVNQPQHF. CDR3 sequence (DNA): TGTGCCAGCAATGAAGGAGTAAATCAGCCCCAGCATTTT.

A remark on this clonotype: Because the CDR3's place on the DNA is in doubt, the DNA is left out and the CDR3 is given as listed by TCRdb. CDR3 region: CSVARGTGASDYIF. This chain joins TRBV29-1 and TRBJ1-2. The CDR3 has 14 amino acids, counting both end residues. Germline assignment: CDR1 SQVTM and CDR2 ANQGSEA.

On this clonotype: The junction shows a germline mismatch at one end, possibly a read error. The CDR3 DNA is TGTGTCAGCAGTGCCGGCGGGACTCGCTCCTACAATGAGCAGTTCTTC. Translated, it gives CVSSAGGTRSYNEQFF. The chain joins TRBV28 to TRBJ2-1; possibly TRBD2 for D (6 bases). There are 16 residues in the CDR3. CDR1 and CDR2 from the germline V gene are MDHEN and SYDVKM.

The V call is TRBV4-1, the J call TRBJ1-5, with D tentatively TRBD1 (6 bases). The CDR3 is 16 residues long. In germline, CDR1 is MGHRA, CDR2 YSYEKL. Trimming took 4 bases from V and 6 from J, leaving 19 bases between them. CDR3: CASSLAGTLVGQPQHF. CDR3 coding DNA: TGCGCCAGCAGCCTAGCCGGGACACTCGTTGGTCAGCCCCAGCATTTT.

As to this clonotype: One end of the junction varies from germline; a read error may be responsible. The CDR3 sequence: CAGSPREPRHNEQFF. The CDR3 DNA sequence: TGCGCCGGCAGCCCTCGGGAACCGCGCCACAATGAGCAGTTCTTC. The V and J genes are TRBV5-1 and TRBJ2-1, with D possibly being TRBD2 (5 bases). CDR1 and CDR2 from the germline V gene are SGHRS and YFSETQ. The CDR3 is 15 amino acids.

Notes on this clonotype: This CDR3 is missing its conserved last phenylalanine or tryptophan, likely due to a read error. The chain combines TRBV7-8 with TRBJ2-2; D unclear. The CDR3 has 18 residues. The ends were cut back, 5 bases at V and 1 base at J, with 20 bases in the middle. Per the germline V gene, CDR1 is SGHVS and CDR2 is FQNEAQ. The CDR3 loop is CASSVLGTGDMNTGELFS. The CDR3 DNA reads TGTGCCAGCAGCGTACTCGGTACGGGCGACATGAACACCGGGGAGCTGTTTTCT.

This chain uses TRBV4-1 with TRBJ2-3, with a weak D call TRBD1 (5 bases). Germline V gene sequence: CDR1 MGHRA, CDR2 YSYEKL. The CDR3 contains 15 residues. V shed 3 bases and J shed 2 bases, with 12 bases lying between them. CDR3 nucleotides: TGCGCCAGCAGCCAGGGGCTACTAAACACAGATACGCAGTATTTT. This codes for CASSQGLLNTDTQYF.

About this clonotype: An end of the junction does not agree with germline; a read error may underlie this. For the CDR3, the DNA is TGTGCTAGCAGTTTAGGCGGGATTCTGTCGAATGAGCAGTTCTTC. As protein: CASSLGGILSNEQFF. The chain recombines TRBV12-3 or TRBV12-4 with TRBJ2-1; possibly TRBD2 for D (6 bases). The CDR3 consists of 15 residues.

About this clonotype itself: The CDR3 ends on some other residue instead of the conserved phenylalanine or tryptophan, so this is likely a read error. The chain has TRBV4-1 and TRBJ2-2, with D uncertain. The V and J ends lost 3 bases and 5 bases respectively, with 13 bases between them. Germline CDR1 and CDR2: MGHRA and YSYEKL. This CDR3 has 15 residues. CDR3 loop: CASSHSVSDTGELFL. Written as DNA, the CDR3 is TGCGCCAGCAGCCATTCGGTCTCGGATACCGGGGAGCTGTTTTTG.

With respect to this clonotype: The CDR3 end shows no conserved phenylalanine or tryptophan, and so a read error is likely. The chain joins TRBV29-1 to TRBJ1-1; TRBD1 agrees at 7 bases. Germline values: CDR1 SQVTM, CDR2 ANQGSEA. The CDR3 length is 10 residues. For the CDR3, the DNA is TGCACCGGAGGACAGGAGGAAGCTTTCTTG. As protein: CTGGQEEAFL.

In regard to this clonotype: The junction departs from the called germline gene at one end, perhaps through a read error. In DNA form, the CDR3 reads TGTGCCAGCAGCCCCGGGGCTAGCGGGAGGGCCTCCCAGCCGTTTTTC. This codes for CASSPGASGRASQPFF. V usage is TRBV9 and J usage is TRBJ2-1; 12 bases are shared with TRBD2. The germline V gene encodes CDR1 SGDLS and CDR2 YYNGEE. The CDR3 contains 16 residues.

V is TRBV11-2 and J is TRBJ2-2; D is unresolved. Looked up from germline, CDR1 is SGHAT and CDR2 is FQNNGV. V was cut by 8 bases and J by 5 bases, with 15 bases left in between. The CDR3 is made up of 14 amino acids. The CDR3 DNA sequence: TGTGCCAGCCCTCCGCAAGGACCGACCGGGGAGCTGTTTTTT. The encoded protein is CASPPQGPTGELFF.

This clonotype was counted only a few times. The J gene is TRBJ1-1, the V gene TRBV14, with D unresolved. The ends were cut back, 1 base at V and 4 bases at J, with 19 bases in the middle. Germline values: CDR1 SGHDN, CDR2 FVKESK. The CDR3 covers 17 residues. CDR3 loop: CASSQVVIRAGSTEAFF. CDR3 in DNA: TGTGCCAGCAGCCAAGTAGTGATACGAGCGGGAAGCACTGAAGCTTTCTTT.

Turning to this clonotype: A junction boundary mismatches the germline segment, possibly from a read error. This chain joins TRBV11-3 and TRBJ2-7; 12 bases line up with TRBD1. The CDR3 spans 14 residues. Germline CDR1 SGHNT, CDR2 YENEEA. The CDR3 nucleotides are TGTGGCAGCTTAGGGACAGGGGGCTCCCTCGAGCAGTACTTC. It is translated as CGSLGTGGSLEQYF. The full variable domain, in which reference TRBV11-3 and TRBJ2-7 provide the parts outside the CDR3, is EAGVVQSPRYKIIEKKQPVAFWCNPISGHNTLYWYLQNLGQGPELLIRYENEEAVDDSQLPKDRFSAERLKGVDSTLKIQPAELGDSAVYLCGSLGTGGSLEQYFGPGTRLTVT.

A few counts support this clonotype. A read error is possible here, since a much larger clone lies one base away. The rearrangement uses TRBV10-2 and TRBJ2-1, with 12 bases matching TRBD2. This CDR3 has 13 amino acids. Germline lookup yields CDR1 WSHSY and CDR2 SAAADI. The CDR3 is CASMEASGRGQSF. CDR3 nucleotides: TGCGCCAGCATGGAGGCTAGCGGGAGGGGGCAGTCCTTC.

A word on this clonotype: This may come from a read error, since a much larger clone is one base off. The chain uses TRBV4-2 and TRBJ2-3, with a tentative D call TRBD2 (5 bases). CDR1 and CDR2 (germline): LGHNA, YNFKEQ. This CDR3 spans 16 amino acids. V lost 0 bases to trimming and J lost 7 bases, with 17 bases between them. The CDR3 bases are TGTGCCAGCAGCCAAGATCAGGCTGGCGGGCTTTATACGCAGTATTTT. It encodes CASSQDQAGGLYTQYF.

On this clonotype: Because it lacks the conserved phenylalanine or tryptophan at the end, this CDR3 is likely a read error. The CDR3 DNA reads as TGTGCCAGCAGCTTAGGTGGGGAGGACATTCAGTACTCC. This translates into CASSLGGEDIQYS. The rearrangement joins TRBV11-2 to TRBJ2-4; possible D gene TRBD2, 6 bases. Germline CDR1 and CDR2: SGHAT and FQNNGV. This CDR3 region has 13 residues. The V gene lost 1 base and the J gene lost 8 bases, with 9 bases spanning the gap.

This clonotype was recorded only once. Mismatch with germline at one junction end may stem from a read error. The chain combines TRBV29-1 with TRBJ2-2; D is ambiguous. Germline V gene data show CDR1 as SQVTM and CDR2 as ANQGSEA. There are 12 residues in the CDR3. CDR3 amino acids: CSAPEHTWELFF. The DNA for the CDR3 is TGCAGTGCACCAGAACACACCTGGGAGCTGTTTTTT.

In the case of this clonotype: This may arise from a read error, as a much more abundant clone is one base away. This sequence joins TRBV13 and TRBJ2-3; possible D gene TRBD1, 5 bases. The V gene lost 7 bases and the J gene lost 5 bases, with 16 bases spanning the gap. CDR1 is PRHDT, CDR2 FYEKMQ, per germline (reference sequence). There are 14 residues in the CDR3. Here the CDR3 reads CASNPTADQDTQYF. CDR3 DNA: TGTGCCAGCAACCCGACAGCCGATCAAGATACGCAGTATTTT.

Comments on this clonotype: The CDR3 end shows no conserved phenylalanine or tryptophan, and so a read error is likely. V usage is TRBV11-2 and J usage is TRBJ2-1; D is possibly TRBD2 (5 bases). The CDR3 is made up of 15 amino acids. Germline V lookup: CDR1 SGHAT, CDR2 FQNNGV. For the CDR3, the DNA is TGTACCAGCAGGCAACTAGGGCCCTCCTACAATGAGCAGTTCGTC. It yields the protein CTSRQLGPSYNEQFV.

In the case of this clonotype: A much larger clone differs by one base, so this may be a read error. The genes are TRBV28 and TRBJ2-7, with D hard to call. There are 14 residues in the CDR3. Per germline, CDR1 MDHEN and CDR2 SYDVKM. The V end was cut by 6 bases, the J end by 3 bases, with 15 bases between. CDR3 amino acids: CASRTYTYVYEQYF. The CDR3 region has the DNA TGTGCCAGCAGAACCTACACATACGTCTACGAGCAGTACTTC.

About this clonotype itself: Germline and junction disagree at one end, which may indicate a read error. This chain joins TRBV29-1 and TRBJ2-1; 16 nucleotides match TRBD2. From germline, CDR1 is SQVTM and CDR2 ANQGSEA. This CDR3 has 15 residues. The chain's CDR3 is CSASGTSGRGYELFF. As DNA, the CDR3 is TGTAGCGCCAGCGGGACTAGCGGGAGGGGGTATGAGCTGTTCTTC.

There are many counts of this clonotype. V gene TRBV28 combines with J gene TRBJ1-1; 8 bases are shared with TRBD1. The V gene end was trimmed by 5 bases and the J gene end by 1 base; junction bases not matched to a gene: 3. Germline CDR1 MDHEN, CDR2 SYDVKM. The CDR3 loop spans 14 amino acids. CDR3 amino acids: CASSLTGGNTEAFF. CDR3 nucleotides: TGTGCCAGCAGTCTCACAGGGGGGAACACTGAAGCTTTCTTT. Looking up the rest from reference TRBV28 and TRBJ1-1 gives the full variable domain: DVKVTQSSRYLVKRTGEKVFLECVQDMDHENMFWYRQDPGLGLRLIYFSYDVKMKEKGDIPEGYSVSREKKERFSLILESASTNQTSMYLCASSLTGGNTEAFFGQGTRLTVV.

A word on this clonotype: This could be a read error, since a much larger clone is one nucleotide away. V usage is TRBV28 and J usage is TRBJ1-5; TRBD1 aligns across 7 bases. The ends lost 10 bases at V and 3 bases at J; junction bases unmatched: 15. CDR3 length equals 16 residues. The V gene's germline CDR1 is MDHEN and CDR2 SYDVKM. CDR3 in amino acids: CATQTYRGGNNQPQHF. The CDR3 DNA reads as TGTGCCACCCAAACCTACAGGGGAGGGAACAATCAGCCCCAGCATTTT.

This clonotype was found a few times. The chain recombines TRBV28 with TRBJ1-5; D possibly corresponds to TRBD1 (6 bases). The CDR3 contains 15 residues. The germline CDR1 and CDR2 sequences are MDHEN and SYDVKM. Trimming took 2 bases from V and 6 from J, leaving 14 bases between them. The CDR3 is CASSLAWDIGQPQHF. CDR3 DNA: TGTGCCAGCAGTTTAGCCTGGGACATAGGTCAGCCCCAGCATTTT.

Details on this clonotype: Germline is not matched at one junction end, which may reflect a read error. The V gene is TRBV10-3, the J gene TRBJ2-1; 13 bases map to TRBD2. Per germline, CDR1 ENHRY and CDR2 SYGVKD. The CDR3 is made up of 13 amino acids. The CDR3 sequence is CAIGLAGAYERFF. DNA of the CDR3: TGTGCCATCGGACTAGCGGGAGCCTATGAGCGGTTCTTC.

About this clonotype itself: Mismatch with germline at one junction end may stem from a read error. The chain couples TRBV6-1 to TRBJ2-1, with TRBD2 matching over 8 bases. Germline V gene data show CDR1 as MNHNS and CDR2 as SASEGT. This CDR3 comprises 17 residues. The CDR3 DNA follows: TGTGCCACCAAGAGCACTAGCGGAAGTGCCAGTCCCAATGAACAGTTCTTC. Its translation: CATKSTSGSASPNEQFF.